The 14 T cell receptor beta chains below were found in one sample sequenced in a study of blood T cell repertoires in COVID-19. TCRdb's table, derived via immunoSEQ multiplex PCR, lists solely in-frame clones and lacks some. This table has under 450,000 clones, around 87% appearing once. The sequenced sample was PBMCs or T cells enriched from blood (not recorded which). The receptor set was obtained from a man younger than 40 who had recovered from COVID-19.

CDR3 sequence: CARERVIGFTEAFF. CDR3 nucleotides: TGTGCCAGGGAGAGGGTAATAGGGTTCACTGAAGCTTTCTTT. The V call is TRBV19, the J call TRBJ1-1; D is unclear. There are 14 residues in the CDR3. The V and J ends lost 9 bases and 4 bases respectively, with 18 bases between them. Germline V gene data show CDR1 as LNHDA and CDR2 as SQIVND (reference sequence).

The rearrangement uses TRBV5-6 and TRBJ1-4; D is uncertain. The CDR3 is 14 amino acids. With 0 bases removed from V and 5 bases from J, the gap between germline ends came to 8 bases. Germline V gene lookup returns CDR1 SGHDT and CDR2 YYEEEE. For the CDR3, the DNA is TGTGCCAGCAGCTTGGTCCACGCGAATGAAAAACTGTTTTTT. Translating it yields CASSLVHANEKLFF.

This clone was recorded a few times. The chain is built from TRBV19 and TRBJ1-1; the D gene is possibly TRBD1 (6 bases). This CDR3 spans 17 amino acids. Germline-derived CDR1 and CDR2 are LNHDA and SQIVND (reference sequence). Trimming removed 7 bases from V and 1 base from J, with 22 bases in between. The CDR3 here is CASTLRGPGQTNTEAFF. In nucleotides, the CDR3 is TGTGCCAGTACCCTAAGGGGCCCGGGACAAACGAACACTGAAGCTTTCTTT.

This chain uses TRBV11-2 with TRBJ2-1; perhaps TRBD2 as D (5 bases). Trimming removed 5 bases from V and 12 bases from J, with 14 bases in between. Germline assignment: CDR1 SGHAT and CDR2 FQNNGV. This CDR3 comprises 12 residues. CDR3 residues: CASSLTGIPQFF. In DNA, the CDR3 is TGTGCCAGCAGCCTCACGGGGATCCCGCAGTTCTTC.

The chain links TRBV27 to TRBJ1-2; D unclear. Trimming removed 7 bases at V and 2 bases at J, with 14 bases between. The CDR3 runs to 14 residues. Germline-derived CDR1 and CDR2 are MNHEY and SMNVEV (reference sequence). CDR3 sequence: CASTSFSGNYGYTF. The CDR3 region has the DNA TGTGCCAGCACCTCCTTCTCGGGGAACTATGGCTACACCTTC.

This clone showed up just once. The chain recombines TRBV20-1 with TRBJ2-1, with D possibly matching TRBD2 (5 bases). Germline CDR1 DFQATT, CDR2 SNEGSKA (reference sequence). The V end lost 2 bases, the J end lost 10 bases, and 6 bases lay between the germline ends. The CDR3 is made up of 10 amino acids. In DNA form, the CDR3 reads TGCAGTGCTAGAAGAGGGGAGCAGTTCTTC. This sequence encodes CSARRGEQFF.

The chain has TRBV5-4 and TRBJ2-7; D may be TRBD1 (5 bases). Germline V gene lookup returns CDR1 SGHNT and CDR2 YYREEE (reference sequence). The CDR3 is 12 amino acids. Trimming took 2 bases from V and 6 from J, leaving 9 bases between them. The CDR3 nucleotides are TGTGCCAGCAGCTTCACAGGCCGCGAGCAGTACTTC. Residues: CASSFTGREQYF.

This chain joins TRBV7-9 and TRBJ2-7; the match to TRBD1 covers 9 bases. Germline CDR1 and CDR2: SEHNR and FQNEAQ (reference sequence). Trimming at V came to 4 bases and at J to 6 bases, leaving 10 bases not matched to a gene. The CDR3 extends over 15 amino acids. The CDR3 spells CASSSATGGRGEQYF. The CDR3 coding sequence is TGTGCCAGCAGCTCCGCGACAGGGGGAAGAGGCGAGCAGTACTTC.

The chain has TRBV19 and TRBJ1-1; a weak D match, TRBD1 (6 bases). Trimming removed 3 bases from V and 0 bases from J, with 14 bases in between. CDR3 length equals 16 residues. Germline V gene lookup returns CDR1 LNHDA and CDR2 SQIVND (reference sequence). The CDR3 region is CASSMAGADVNTEAFF. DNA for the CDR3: TGTGCCAGTAGTATGGCGGGGGCTGACGTGAACACTGAAGCTTTCTTT.

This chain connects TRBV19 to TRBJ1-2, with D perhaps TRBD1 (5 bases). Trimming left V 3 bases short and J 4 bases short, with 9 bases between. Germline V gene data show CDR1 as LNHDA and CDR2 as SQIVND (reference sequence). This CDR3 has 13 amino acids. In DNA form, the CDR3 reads TGTGCCAGTAGTATGGAAGGGGCCTATGGCTACACCTTC. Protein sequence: CASSMEGAYGYTF.

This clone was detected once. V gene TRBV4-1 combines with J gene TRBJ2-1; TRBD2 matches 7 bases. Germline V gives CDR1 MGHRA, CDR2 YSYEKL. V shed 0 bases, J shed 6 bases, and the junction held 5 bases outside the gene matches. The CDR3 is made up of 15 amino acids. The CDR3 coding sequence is TGCGCCAGCAGCCAAGATATTTCGGGGGGCAATGAGCAGTTCTTC. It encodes CASSQDISGGNEQFF.

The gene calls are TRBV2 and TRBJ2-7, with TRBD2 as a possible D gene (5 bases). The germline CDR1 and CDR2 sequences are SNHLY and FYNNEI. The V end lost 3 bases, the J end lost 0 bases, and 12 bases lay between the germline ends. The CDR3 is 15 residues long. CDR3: CASSDLATSSYEQYF. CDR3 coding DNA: TGTGCCAGCAGTGACTTAGCGACGAGCTCCTACGAGCAGTACTTC.

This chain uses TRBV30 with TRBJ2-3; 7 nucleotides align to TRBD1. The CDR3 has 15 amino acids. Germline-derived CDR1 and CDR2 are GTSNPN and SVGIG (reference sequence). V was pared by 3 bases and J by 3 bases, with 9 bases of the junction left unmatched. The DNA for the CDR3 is TGTGCCTGGAGCCCGGGACAGTGGGGGACAGATACGCAGTATTTT. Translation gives CAWSPGQWGTDTQYF.

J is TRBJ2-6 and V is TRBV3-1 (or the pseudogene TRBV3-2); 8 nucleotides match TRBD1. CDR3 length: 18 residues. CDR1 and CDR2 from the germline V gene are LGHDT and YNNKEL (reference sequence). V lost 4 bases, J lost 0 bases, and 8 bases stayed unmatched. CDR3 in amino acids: CASSPPGTGISGANVLTF. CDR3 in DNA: TGTGCCAGCAGCCCGCCCGGGACAGGAATCTCTGGGGCCAACGTCCTGACTTTC.